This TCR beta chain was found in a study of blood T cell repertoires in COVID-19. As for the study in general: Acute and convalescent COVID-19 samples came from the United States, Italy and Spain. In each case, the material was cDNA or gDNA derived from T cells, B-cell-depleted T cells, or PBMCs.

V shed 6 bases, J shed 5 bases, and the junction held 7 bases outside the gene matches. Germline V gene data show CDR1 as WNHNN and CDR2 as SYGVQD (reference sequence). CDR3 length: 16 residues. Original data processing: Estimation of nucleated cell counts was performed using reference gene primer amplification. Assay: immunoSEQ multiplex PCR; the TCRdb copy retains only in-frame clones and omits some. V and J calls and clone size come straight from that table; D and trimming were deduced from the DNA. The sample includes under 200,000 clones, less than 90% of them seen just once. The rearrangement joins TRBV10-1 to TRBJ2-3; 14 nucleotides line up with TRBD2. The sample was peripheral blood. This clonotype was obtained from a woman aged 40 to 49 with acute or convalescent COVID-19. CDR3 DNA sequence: TGCGCCAGCAGACAGACTAGCGGGGGGGCAGGAGATACGCAGTATTTT. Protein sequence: CASRQTSGGAGDTQYF.